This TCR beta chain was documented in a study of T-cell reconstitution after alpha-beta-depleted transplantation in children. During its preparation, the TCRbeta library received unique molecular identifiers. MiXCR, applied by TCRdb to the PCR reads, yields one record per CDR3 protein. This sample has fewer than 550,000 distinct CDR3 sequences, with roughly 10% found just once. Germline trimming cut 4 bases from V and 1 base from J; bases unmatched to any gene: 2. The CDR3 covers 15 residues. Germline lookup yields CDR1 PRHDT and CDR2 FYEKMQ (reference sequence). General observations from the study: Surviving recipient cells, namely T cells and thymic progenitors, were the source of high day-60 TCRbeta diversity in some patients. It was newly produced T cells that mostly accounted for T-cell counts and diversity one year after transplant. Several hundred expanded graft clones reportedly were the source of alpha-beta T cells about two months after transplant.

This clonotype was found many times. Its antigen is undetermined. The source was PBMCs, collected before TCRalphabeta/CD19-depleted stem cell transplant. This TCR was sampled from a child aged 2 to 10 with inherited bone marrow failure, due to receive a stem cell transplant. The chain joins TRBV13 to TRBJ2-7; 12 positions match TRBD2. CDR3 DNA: TGTGCCAGCAGCTCTCTAGCGGGAGGGTCCTACGAGCAGTACTTC. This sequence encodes CASSSLAGGSYEQYF.